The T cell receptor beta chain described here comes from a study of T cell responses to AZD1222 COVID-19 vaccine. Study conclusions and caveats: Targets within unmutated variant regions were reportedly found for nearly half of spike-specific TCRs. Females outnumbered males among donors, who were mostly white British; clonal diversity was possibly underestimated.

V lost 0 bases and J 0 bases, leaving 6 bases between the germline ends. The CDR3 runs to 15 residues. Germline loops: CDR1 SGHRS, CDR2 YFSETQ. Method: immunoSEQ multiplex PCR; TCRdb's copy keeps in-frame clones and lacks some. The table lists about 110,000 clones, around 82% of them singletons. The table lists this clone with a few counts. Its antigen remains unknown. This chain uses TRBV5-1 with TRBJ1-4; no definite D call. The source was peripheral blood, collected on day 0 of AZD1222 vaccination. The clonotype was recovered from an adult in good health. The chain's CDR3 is CASSLDVATNEKLFF. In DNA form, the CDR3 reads TGCGCCAGCAGCTTGGACGTAGCAACTAATGAAAAACTGTTTTTT.